Listed below are T cell receptor beta chains from one sample, sequenced in a study of OX40 agonist ivuxolimab in advanced cancers. Profiled with immunoSEQ multiplex PCR; TCRdb holds only in-frame clones, not every one. The sample has 31,000 or so clones; approximately 84% are singletons. The sequencing used CD4+ or CD8+ T cells sorted from blood, collected in a trial of the OX40 agonist ivuxolimab. Receptor source: an adult with an advanced solid tumor such as melanoma, head and neck, liver or kidney cancer. Each CDR3 is given without its conserved first and last residue. Fields, in order: D gene, V gene, CDR3 protein. The D gene is left open where the match is weak.

.	TRBV27	ASSLTWRETQY
TRBD1	TRBV6-5	ASRSTGWLDEQF
TRBD2	TRBV5-5	ASSLYVLANYNEQF
.	TRBV27	ASSFVGDEQY
.	TRBV9	ASSVAGGNYGYT
TRBD2	TRBV4-1	ASSQSGGAYNEQF
.	TRBV28	ASSPELYGYT
.	TRBV28	ASSLWAGESGELF
TRBD1	TRBV10-3	AISHEGQGYGYT
.	TRBV27	ASSSKGGSYEQY
TRBD1	TRBV19	ASSSTGTGSTEAF
TRBD1	TRBV2	ASSEGQRGFNEKLF
.	TRBV4-1	ASSQGTGDFWEQY
.	TRBV10-3	AISAGTGRFEQF